These 27 T cell receptor beta chains were all obtained from the same sample, sequenced in a study of T cells after yellow fever vaccination. TCRdb used MiXCR to reprocess the 5' RACE reads, holding one entry per CDR3 protein. This table has over 300,000 distinct CDR3 sequences, about 4% appearing once. The material sequenced was PBMCs, taken 5 days after the yellow fever booster vaccination. These receptors were taken from a man aged 18 to 29 who received the YFV17D yellow fever vaccine.

The table lists this clonotype with many counts. The chain carries TRBV5-1 and TRBJ2-3, with 12 bases matching TRBD2. V lost 4 bases, J lost 4 bases, and 7 bases stayed unmatched. The CDR3 has 16 amino acids. Per germline, CDR1 SGHRS and CDR2 YFSETQ. CDR3 region: CASSPRTSGVADTQYF. CDR3 coding DNA: TGCGCCAGCAGCCCAAGGACTAGCGGGGTTGCAGATACGCAGTATTTT. Full variable domain (remainder filled in from reference TRBV5-1 and TRBJ2-3): KAGVTQTPRYLIKTRGQQVTLSCSPISGHRSVSWYQQTPGQGLQFLFEYFSETQRNKGNFPGRFSGRQFSNSRSEMNVSTLELGDSALYLCASSPRTSGVADTQYFGPGTRLTVL.

The chain employs TRBV7-2 and TRBJ2-1; D perhaps matches TRBD2 (6 bases). Germline V gene data show CDR1 as SGHTA and CDR2 as FQGNSA. This CDR3 has 15 residues. V dropped 2 bases and J dropped 4 bases, with 12 bases sitting between them. This CDR3 is CASSLWVGGYNEQFF. DNA of the CDR3: TGTGCCAGCAGCTTATGGGTGGGGGGATACAATGAGCAGTTCTTC.

This clonotype was counted ten times or more. One junction end disagrees with the germline gene, perhaps due to a read error. The J gene is TRBJ2-2, the V gene TRBV12-3 or TRBV12-4; possible D gene TRBD2, 6 bases. The CDR3 contains 16 residues. The CDR3 protein is CASRDGTSRGTGELFF. CDR3 DNA sequence: TGTGCCAGCAGGGACGGGACGTCGCGGGGCACCGGGGAGTTGTTTTTT.

This chain uses TRBV29-1 with TRBJ2-2; D not resolved. The CDR3 consists of 13 residues. V gave up 2 bases and J gave up 2 bases, with 6 bases separating them. Per germline, CDR1 SQVTM and CDR2 ANQGSEA. CDR3 loop: CSVENLNTGELFF. CDR3 nucleotide sequence: TGCAGCGTTGAAAACTTAAACACCGGGGAGCTGTTTTTT.

This clonotype was counted many times. The CDR3 region has the DNA TGCGCCAGCAGCCAAGGGGGGACACTTGATACGCAGTATTTT. This sequence encodes CASSQGGTLDTQYF. The V gene is TRBV4-3, the J gene TRBJ2-3; D may be TRBD1 (6 bases). Trimming took 1 base from V and 6 from J, leaving 11 bases between them. The germline gives CDR1 LGHNA, CDR2 YSLEER. The CDR3 is 14 amino acids.

V and J are TRBV5-1 and TRBJ2-2, with D maybe TRBD2 (6 bases). CDR1 and CDR2 from the germline V gene are SGHRS and YFSETQ. The CDR3 loop spans 14 amino acids. The ends were cut back, 2 bases at V and 6 bases at J, with 11 bases in the middle. CDR3 residues: CASSFGTPPGELFF. The CDR3, as DNA: TGCGCCAGCAGCTTCGGGACTCCACCCGGGGAGCTGTTTTTT.

In DNA, the CDR3 is TGTGCCAGCCTTTCGGGGTTCTCTGAAGCTTTCTTT. Its protein is CASLSGFSEAFF. This rearrangement joins TRBV6-6 to TRBJ1-1, with D hard to call. V dropped 8 bases and J dropped 6 bases, with 13 bases sitting between them. Germline V CDR1 and CDR2: MNHNY, SVGAGI (reference sequence). There are 12 residues in the CDR3.

The chain joins TRBV7-7 to TRBJ2-7; maybe TRBD2 (6 bases). CDR1 SSHAT and CDR2 FNYEAQ come from the germline V gene (reference sequence). This CDR3 is 13 amino acids long. CDR3 in amino acids: CARELGRRAEQYV. The CDR3 nucleotides read TGTGCTAGGGAGCTGGGACGGAGGGCCGAGCAGTACGTC.

In this sample, this clonotype turned up a few times. This CDR3 reads CASSWNRGRGETQYF. CDR3 nucleotides: TGTGCCAGCAGCTGGAACAGGGGGCGCGGAGAGACCCAGTACTTC. The chain links TRBV7-9 to TRBJ2-5; TRBD1 matches 9 bases. Looked up from germline, CDR1 is SEHNR and CDR2 is FQNEAQ (reference sequence). The CDR3 length is 15 residues. Germline trimming cut 4 bases from V and 4 bases from J; bases unmatched to any gene: 7.

The genes are TRBV2 and TRBJ2-1, with 7 bases matching TRBD2. The CDR3 extends over 15 amino acids. The germline CDR1 and CDR2 sequences are SNHLY and FYNNEI. Trimming cost V 2 bases and J 6 bases; bases outside gene matches: 7. CDR3 coding DNA: TGTGCCAGCAGTGAATCCACTAGCGCCTCCAATGAGCAGTTCTTC. This gives the protein CASSESTSASNEQFF.

This clonotype showed up many times. The V and J genes are TRBV5-1 and TRBJ2-5; tentative D call: TRBD2 (5 bases). With 3 bases removed from V and 4 bases from J, the gap between germline ends came to 13 bases. The CDR3 consists of 14 residues. Germline-derived CDR1 and CDR2 are SGHRS and YFSETQ. The CDR3 here is CASSSLDGVETQYF. In DNA form, the CDR3 reads TGCGCCAGCAGCTCCCTGGACGGGGTAGAGACCCAGTACTTC.

The rearrangement uses TRBV7-8 and TRBJ1-1, with a weak D call TRBD1 (6 bases). Looked up from germline, CDR1 is SGHVS and CDR2 is FQNEAQ. V was pared by 5 bases and J by 4 bases, with 14 bases between. The CDR3 length is 14 residues. CDR3 amino acids: CASSPRGLATEAFF. The CDR3 DNA sequence: TGTGCCAGCAGCCCGAGGGGGTTGGCCACTGAAGCTTTCTTT.

This clonotype was counted only a few times. The chain has TRBV7-9 and TRBJ1-4; the D gene is possibly TRBD1 (5 bases). Germline CDR1 SEHNR, CDR2 FQNEAQ (reference sequence). The V end lost 5 bases, the J end lost 3 bases, and 13 bases lay between the germline ends. The CDR3 is made up of 15 amino acids. The CDR3 loop reads CASSPGGGPNEKLFF. The CDR3 nucleotides are TGTGCCAGCAGCCCAGGTGGGGGTCCTAATGAAAAACTGTTTTTT.

This clonotype came up a few times. The chain couples TRBV27 to TRBJ1-1; D unresolved. Trimming pared 0 bases from V and 0 bases from J, leaving 8 bases between. This CDR3 contains 15 residues. Germline values: CDR1 MNHEY, CDR2 SMNVEV (reference sequence). The CDR3 reads CASSLSRTLNTEAFF. The DNA of the CDR3 is TGTGCCAGCAGTTTATCTAGGACCCTGAACACTGAAGCTTTCTTT.

This clonotype was seen more than once but under ten times. The V call is TRBV7-9, the J call TRBJ2-2, with TRBD1 matching over 9 bases. V shed 5 bases and J 0 bases; nucleotides not matched to a gene: 16. The CDR3 runs to 20 residues. Germline CDR1 is SEHNR and CDR2 is FQNEAQ (reference sequence). The CDR3 spells CASSLVGTGSTNANTGELFF. CDR3 in DNA: TGTGCCAGCAGCCTCGTAGGGACAGGGAGTACTAACGCGAACACCGGGGAGCTGTTTTTT.

The sample holds a few counts of this clonotype. This rearrangement joins TRBV7-3 to TRBJ2-2, with TRBD1 matching 7 bases. CDR1 is SGHTA and CDR2 is FQGTGA in the germline V gene. Trimming cost V 4 bases and J 5 bases; bases outside gene matches: 13. This CDR3 has 17 amino acids. The CDR3 sequence is CASSSASGTAGTGELFF. The DNA for the CDR3 is TGTGCCAGCAGCTCCGCCTCCGGGACAGCCGGGACCGGGGAGCTGTTTTTT.

This clonotype showed up many times. The chain links TRBV12-3 or TRBV12-4 to TRBJ2-2; 8 nucleotides agree with TRBD2. The CDR3 is made up of 14 amino acids. V was clipped by 7 bases and J by 7 bases; unmatched bases: 8. The CDR3 region has the DNA TGTGCCAGCACCCTCGGACTAGCTTTCGGGGAGCTGTTTTTT. Translation gives CASTLGLAFGELFF.

There are a few counts of this clonotype. CDR3: CASSYSWTGVDQPQHF. The CDR3 bases are TGTGCCAGCAGTTACTCTTGGACAGGGGTGGATCAGCCCCAGCATTTT. This chain uses TRBV6-5 with TRBJ1-5, with 9 bases fitting TRBD1. V was pared by 0 bases and J by 5 bases, with 5 bases of the junction left unmatched. The CDR3 loop spans 16 amino acids. The germline gives CDR1 MNHEY, CDR2 SVGAGI.

This clonotype was detected only a few times. The rearrangement links TRBV6-1 to TRBJ1-1, with D uncertain. The CDR3 loop spans 18 amino acids. Germline CDR1 MNHNS, CDR2 SASEGT. The V end was cut by 2 bases, the J end by 5 bases, with 24 bases between. CDR3 protein: CASSETPGPGLIGTEAFF. CDR3 DNA sequence: TGTGCCAGCAGTGAAACCCCCGGTCCGGGCCTCATAGGGACTGAAGCTTTCTTT.

This clonotype turned up a few times. The chain carries TRBV9 and TRBJ2-5, with D possibly TRBD2 on 6 matching bases. CDR3 length equals 17 residues. V was trimmed by 4 bases and J by 0 bases, leaving 19 bases between them. Germline V gene sequence: CDR1 SGDLS, CDR2 YYNGEE. In nucleotides, the CDR3 is TGTGCCAGCAGCTCAAAGGGCGGGGAACACTACCAAGAGACCCAGTACTTC. Translating gives CASSSKGGEHYQETQYF.

The rearrangement uses TRBV12-3 or TRBV12-4 and TRBJ1-2; the match to TRBD1 covers 7 bases. The CDR3 loop spans 15 amino acids. Trimming removed 6 bases from V and 4 bases from J; junction bases left unmatched: 11. The CDR3 protein is CASSSDRVVGYGYTF. Written as DNA, the CDR3 is TGTGCCAGCAGCTCCGACAGGGTGGTTGGCTATGGCTACACCTTC.

The chain joins TRBV20-1 to TRBJ2-2; TRBD1 or TRBD2 may be the D gene (6 bases each). This CDR3 has 15 amino acids. Germline V CDR1 and CDR2: DFQATT, SNEGSKA (reference sequence). V was trimmed by 2 bases and J by 0 bases, leaving 10 bases between them. CDR3 protein: CSARLGGANTGELFF. DNA for the CDR3: TGCAGTGCTAGACTCGGGGGCGCGAACACCGGGGAGCTGTTTTTT.

The rearrangement links TRBV7-9 to TRBJ2-1; D is uncertain. Deletions cut 5 bases from V and 2 bases from J, with 13 bases between. This CDR3 has 15 amino acids. CDR1 is SEHNR and CDR2 is FQNEAQ in the germline V gene (reference sequence). CDR3 in DNA: TGTGCCAGCAGCCCCCCCGAAAAGGCCTACAATGAGCAGTTCTTC. It yields the protein CASSPPEKAYNEQFF.

This clonotype has more than one count but fewer than ten. This sequence joins TRBV7-3 and TRBJ1-6, with 7 nucleotides matching TRBD1. V was clipped by 5 bases and J by 7 bases; unmatched bases: 8. In germline, CDR1 is SGHTA, CDR2 FQGTGA. The CDR3 is 15 residues long. CDR3 amino acids: CASSEQGLGNSPLHF. CDR3 in DNA: TGTGCCAGCAGCGAACAGGGGTTGGGGAATTCACCCCTCCACTTT.

This clonotype was detected only a few times. The chain carries TRBV3-1 and TRBJ2-1, with D tentatively TRBD1 (5 bases). Germline CDR1 LGHDT, CDR2 YNNKEL (reference sequence). V lost 6 bases and J 4 bases, leaving 13 bases between the germline ends. The CDR3 sequence is 14 residues long. Here the CDR3 reads CASSQEGEYNEQFF. The CDR3 region has the DNA TGTGCCAGCAGTCAGGAAGGGGAATACAATGAGCAGTTCTTC.

This clonotype showed up just a few times. The V gene is TRBV28, the J gene TRBJ1-3; D is undetermined. Germline loops: CDR1 MDHEN, CDR2 SYDVKM. CDR3 length: 14 residues. Trimming removed 7 bases from V and 1 base from J, with 11 bases in between. The CDR3 DNA reads as TGTGCCAGCACCCCGGCCATTTCTGGAAACACCATATATTTT. Translation: CASTPAISGNTIYF.

The sample holds many counts of this clonotype. V gene TRBV5-1 combines with J gene TRBJ2-4; D is possibly TRBD1 or TRBD2 (6 bases each). V shed 1 base and J shed 8 bases, with 16 bases lying between them. Per germline, CDR1 SGHRS and CDR2 YFSETQ. The CDR3 consists of 15 residues. Here the CDR3 reads CASSLNRAEGDIQYF. For the CDR3, the DNA is TGCGCCAGCAGCTTGAACAGGGCGGAGGGGGACATTCAGTACTTC.